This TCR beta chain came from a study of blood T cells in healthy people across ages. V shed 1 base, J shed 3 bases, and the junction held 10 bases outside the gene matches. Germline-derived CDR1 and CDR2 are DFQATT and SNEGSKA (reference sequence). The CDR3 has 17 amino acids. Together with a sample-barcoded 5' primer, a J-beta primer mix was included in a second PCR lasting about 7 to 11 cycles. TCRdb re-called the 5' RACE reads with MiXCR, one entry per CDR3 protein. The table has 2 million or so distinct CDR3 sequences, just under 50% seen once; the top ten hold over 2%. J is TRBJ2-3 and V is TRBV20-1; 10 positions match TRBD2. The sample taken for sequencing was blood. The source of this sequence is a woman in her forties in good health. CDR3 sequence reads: CSARGWPSGGGTDTQYF. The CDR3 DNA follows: TGCAGTGCTAGAGGATGGCCTAGCGGGGGTGGTACAGATACGCAGTATTTT.